This TCR beta chain was recorded in a study of blood T cell repertoires in COVID-19. On the study more broadly: The origin of the acute and convalescent COVID-19 samples was the United States, Italy and Spain. Sources were T cells, B-cell-depleted T cells, or PBMCs; the material itself was cDNA or gDNA.

In the authors' methods: Using reference gene primer amplification, nucleated cell counts were estimated. TCRdb's table, derived via immunoSEQ multiplex PCR, lists solely in-frame clones and lacks some. That table is the source of V, J and clone size, and D and trimming were worked out from the DNA. The sample contains 85,000 to 120,000 clones, 80% to 90% of which appear only once. The CDR3 has 13 residues. The V gene end was trimmed by 6 bases and the J gene end by 5 bases; junction bases not matched to a gene: 2. CDR1 MNHEY and CDR2 SVGAGI come from the germline V gene. Sequenced sample: peripheral blood. This chain uses TRBV6-5 with TRBJ2-3, with 10 bases identical to TRBD2. This receptor was identified in a man aged 35 to 55 with active or convalescent COVID-19. Here the CDR3 reads CASRGLALDTQYF. CDR3 DNA: TGTGCCAGCAGGGGACTAGCGCTAGATACGCAGTATTTT.